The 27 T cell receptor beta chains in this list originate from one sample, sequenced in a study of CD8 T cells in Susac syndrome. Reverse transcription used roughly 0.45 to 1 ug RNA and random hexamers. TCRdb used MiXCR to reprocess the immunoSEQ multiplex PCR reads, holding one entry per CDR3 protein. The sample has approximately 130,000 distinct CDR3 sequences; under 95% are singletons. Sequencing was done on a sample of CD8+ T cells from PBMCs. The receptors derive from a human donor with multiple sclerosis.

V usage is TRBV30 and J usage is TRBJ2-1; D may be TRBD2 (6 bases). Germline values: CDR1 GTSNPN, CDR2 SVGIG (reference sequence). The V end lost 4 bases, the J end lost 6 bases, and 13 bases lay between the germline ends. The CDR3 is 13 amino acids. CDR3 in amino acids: CAWNPGVGNEQFF. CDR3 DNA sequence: TGTGCCTGGAACCCGGGAGTGGGCAATGAGCAGTTCTTC.

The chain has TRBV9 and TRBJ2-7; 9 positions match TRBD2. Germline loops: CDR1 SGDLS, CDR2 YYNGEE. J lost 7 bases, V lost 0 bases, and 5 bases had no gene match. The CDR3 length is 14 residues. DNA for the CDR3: TGTGCCAGCAGCGTAGGAGCGGGAGGACGAGAGCAGTACTTC. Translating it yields CASSVGAGGREQYF.

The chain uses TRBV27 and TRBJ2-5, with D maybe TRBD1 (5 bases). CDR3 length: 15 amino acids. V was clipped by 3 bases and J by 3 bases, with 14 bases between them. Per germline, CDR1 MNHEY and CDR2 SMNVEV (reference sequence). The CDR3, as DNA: TGTGCCAGCAGTTTCCTCGGACACATGAAAGAGACCCAGTACTTC. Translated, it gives CASSFLGHMKETQYF.

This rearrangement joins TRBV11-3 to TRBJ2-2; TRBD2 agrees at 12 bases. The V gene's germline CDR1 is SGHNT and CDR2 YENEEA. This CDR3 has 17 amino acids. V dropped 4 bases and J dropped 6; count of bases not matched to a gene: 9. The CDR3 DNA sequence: TGTGCCAGCAGCTCAATGACTAGCGGGAGTATACCCGGGGAGCTGTTTTTT. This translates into CASSSMTSGSIPGELFF.

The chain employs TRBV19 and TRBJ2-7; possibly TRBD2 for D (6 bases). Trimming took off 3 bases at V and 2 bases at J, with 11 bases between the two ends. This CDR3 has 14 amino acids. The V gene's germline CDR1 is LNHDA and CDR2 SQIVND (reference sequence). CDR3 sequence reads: CASSMAGMTYEQYF. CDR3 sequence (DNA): TGTGCCAGTAGTATGGCGGGGATGACCTACGAGCAGTACTTC.

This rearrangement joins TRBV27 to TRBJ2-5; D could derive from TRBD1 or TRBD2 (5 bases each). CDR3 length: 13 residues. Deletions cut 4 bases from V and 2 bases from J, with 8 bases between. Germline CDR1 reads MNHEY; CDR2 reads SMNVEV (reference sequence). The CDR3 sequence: CASSWGPQETQYF. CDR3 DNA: TGTGCCAGCAGTTGGGGACCGCAAGAGACCCAGTACTTC.

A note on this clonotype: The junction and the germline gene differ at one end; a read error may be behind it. The CDR3 nucleotides read TGTGCCAGCAGTATTGGACAGTACAGTGAGCAGTTCTTC. Translating gives CASSIGQYSEQFF. The V and J genes are TRBV28 and TRBJ2-1, with a tentative D call TRBD1 (6 bases). The CDR3 totals 13 residues. CDR1 and CDR2 (germline): MDHEN, SYDVKM.

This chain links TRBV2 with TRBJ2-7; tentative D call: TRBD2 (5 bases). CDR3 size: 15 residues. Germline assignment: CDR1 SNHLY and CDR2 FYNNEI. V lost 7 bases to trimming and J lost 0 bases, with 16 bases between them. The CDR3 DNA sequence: TGTGCCAGCAATAAAGAGGGCGCGAGCTCCTACGAGCAGTACTTC. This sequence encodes CASNKEGASSYEQYF.

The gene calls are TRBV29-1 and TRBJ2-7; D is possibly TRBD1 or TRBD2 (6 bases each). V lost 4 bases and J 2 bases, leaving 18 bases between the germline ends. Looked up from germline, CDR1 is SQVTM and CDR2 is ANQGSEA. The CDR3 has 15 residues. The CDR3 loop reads CSVVGGGSTPYEQYF. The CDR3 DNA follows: TGCAGCGTTGTGGGGGGCGGGTCTACTCCCTACGAGCAGTACTTC.

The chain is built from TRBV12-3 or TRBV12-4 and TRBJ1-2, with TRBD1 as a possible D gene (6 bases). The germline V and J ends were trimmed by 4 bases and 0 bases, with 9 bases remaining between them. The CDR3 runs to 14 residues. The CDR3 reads CASSSDSANYGYTF. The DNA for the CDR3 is TGTGCCAGCAGTTCGGACAGCGCTAACTATGGCTACACCTTC.

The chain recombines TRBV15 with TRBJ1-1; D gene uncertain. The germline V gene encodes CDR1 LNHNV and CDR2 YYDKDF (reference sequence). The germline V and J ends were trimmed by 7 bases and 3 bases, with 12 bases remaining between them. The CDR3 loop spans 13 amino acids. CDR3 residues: CATNHVLDTEAFF. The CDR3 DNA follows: TGTGCCACCAATCATGTCCTCGACACTGAAGCTTTCTTT. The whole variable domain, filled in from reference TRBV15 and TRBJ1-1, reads DAMVIQNPRYQVTQFGKPVTLSCSQTLNHNVMYWYQQKSSQAPKLLFHYYDKDFNNEADTPDNFQSRRPNTSFCFLDIRSPGLGDTAMYLCATNHVLDTEAFFGQGTRLTVV.

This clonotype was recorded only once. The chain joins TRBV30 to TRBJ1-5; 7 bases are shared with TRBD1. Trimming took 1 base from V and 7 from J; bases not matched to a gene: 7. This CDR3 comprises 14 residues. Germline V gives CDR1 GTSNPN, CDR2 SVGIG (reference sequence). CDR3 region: CAWSDTGARQPQHF. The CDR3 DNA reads TGTGCCTGGAGTGACACAGGGGCCCGACAGCCCCAGCATTTT. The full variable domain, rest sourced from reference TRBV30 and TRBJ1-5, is SQTIHQWPATLVQPVGSPLSLECTVEGTSNPNLYWYRQAAGRGLQLLFYSVGIGQISSEVPQNLSASRPQDRQFILSSKKLLLSDSGFYLCAWSDTGARQPQHFGDGTRLSIL.

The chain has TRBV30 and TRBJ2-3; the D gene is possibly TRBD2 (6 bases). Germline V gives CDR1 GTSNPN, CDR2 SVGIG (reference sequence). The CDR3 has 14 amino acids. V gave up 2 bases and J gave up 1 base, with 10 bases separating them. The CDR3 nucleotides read TGTGCCTGGAGTTCGGGAGAGGGCACAGATACGCAGTATTTT. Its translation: CAWSSGEGTDTQYF.

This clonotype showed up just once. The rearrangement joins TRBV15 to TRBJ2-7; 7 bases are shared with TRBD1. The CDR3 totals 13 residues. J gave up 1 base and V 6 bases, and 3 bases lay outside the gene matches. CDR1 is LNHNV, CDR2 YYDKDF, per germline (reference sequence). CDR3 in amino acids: CATSRQGSYEQYF. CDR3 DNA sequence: TGTGCCACCAGTCGACAGGGATCCTACGAGCAGTACTTC.

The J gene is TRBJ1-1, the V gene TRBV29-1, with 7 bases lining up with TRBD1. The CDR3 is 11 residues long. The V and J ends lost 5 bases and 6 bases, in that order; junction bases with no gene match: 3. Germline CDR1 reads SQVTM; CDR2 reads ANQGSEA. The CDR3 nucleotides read TGCAGCGTTTACAGGGGAGCTGAAGCTTTCTTT. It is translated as CSVYRGAEAFF.

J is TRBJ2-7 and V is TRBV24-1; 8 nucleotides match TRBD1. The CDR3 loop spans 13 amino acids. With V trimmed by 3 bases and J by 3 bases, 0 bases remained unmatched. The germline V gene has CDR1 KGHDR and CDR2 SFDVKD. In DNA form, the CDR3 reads TGTGCCACCAGTGATGGGACAGGCTACGAGCAGTACTTC. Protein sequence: CATSDGTGYEQYF.

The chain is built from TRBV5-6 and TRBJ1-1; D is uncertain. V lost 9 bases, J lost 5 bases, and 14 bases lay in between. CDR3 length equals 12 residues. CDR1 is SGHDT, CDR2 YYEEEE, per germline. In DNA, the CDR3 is TGTGCCACCGCCGGGTCGGGTACTGAAGCTTTCTTT. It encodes CATAGSGTEAFF.

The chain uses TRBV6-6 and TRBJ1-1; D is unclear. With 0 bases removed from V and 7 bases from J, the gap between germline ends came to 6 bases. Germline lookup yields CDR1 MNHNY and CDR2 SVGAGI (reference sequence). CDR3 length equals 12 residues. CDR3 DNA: TGTGCCAGCAGTTACTCACAGAGTGAAGCTTTCTTT. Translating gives CASSYSQSEAFF.

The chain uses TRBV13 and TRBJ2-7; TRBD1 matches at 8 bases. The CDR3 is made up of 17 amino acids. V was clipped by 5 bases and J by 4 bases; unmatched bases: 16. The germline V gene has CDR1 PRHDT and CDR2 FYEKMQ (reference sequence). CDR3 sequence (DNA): TGTGCCAGCAGCCAATCCGGGACAGGACTGTCCCCGTACGAGCAGTACTTC. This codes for CASSQSGTGLSPYEQYF.

The CDR3 spells CASSQEGGDTQRGYTF. For the CDR3, the DNA is TGTGCCAGCAGCCAAGAGGGAGGGGACACCCAGCGTGGCTACACCTTC. The chain is built from TRBV3-1 and TRBJ1-2; possibly TRBD1 for D (6 bases). The V end lost 0 bases, the J end lost 7 bases, and 18 bases lay between the germline ends. The germline gives CDR1 LGHDT, CDR2 YNNKEL (reference sequence). CDR3 size: 16 residues.

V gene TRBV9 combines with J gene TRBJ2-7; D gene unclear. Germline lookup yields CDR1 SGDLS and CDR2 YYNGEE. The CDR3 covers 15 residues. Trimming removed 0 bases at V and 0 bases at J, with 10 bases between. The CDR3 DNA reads TGTGCCAGCAGCGTAGGGGCAGATAGCTCCTACGAGCAGTACTTC. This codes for CASSVGADSSYEQYF.

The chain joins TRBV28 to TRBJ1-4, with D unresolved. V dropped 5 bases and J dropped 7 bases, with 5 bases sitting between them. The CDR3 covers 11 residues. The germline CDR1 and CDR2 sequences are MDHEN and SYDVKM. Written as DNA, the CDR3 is TGTGCCAGCAGTGCGGGTGAAAAACTGTTTTTT. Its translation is CASSAGEKLFF.

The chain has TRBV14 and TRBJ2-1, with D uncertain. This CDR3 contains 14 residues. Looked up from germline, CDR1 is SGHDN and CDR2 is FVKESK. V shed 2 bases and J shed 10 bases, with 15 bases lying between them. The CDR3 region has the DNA TGTGCCAGCAGCCAATTAGACCTCTATGCAGAGCAGTTCTTC. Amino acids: CASSQLDLYAEQFF. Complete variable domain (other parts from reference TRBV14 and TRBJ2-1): EAGVTQFPSHSVIEKGQTVTLRCDPISGHDNLYWYRRVMGKEIKFLLHFVKESKQDESGMPNNRFLAERTGGTYSTLKVQPAELEDSGVYFCASSQLDLYAEQFFGPGTRLTVL.

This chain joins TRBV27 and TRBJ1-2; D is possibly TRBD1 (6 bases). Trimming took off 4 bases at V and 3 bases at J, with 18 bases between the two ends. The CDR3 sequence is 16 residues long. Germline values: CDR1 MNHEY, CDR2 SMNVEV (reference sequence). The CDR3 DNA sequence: TGTGCCAGCAGTTCACAAGGACAGAACATTGACTATGGCTACACCTTC. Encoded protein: CASSSQGQNIDYGYTF.

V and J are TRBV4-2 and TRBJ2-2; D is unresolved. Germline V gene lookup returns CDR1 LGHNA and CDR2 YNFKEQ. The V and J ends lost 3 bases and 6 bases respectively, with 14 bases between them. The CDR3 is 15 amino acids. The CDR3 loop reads CASSQESAVAGELFF. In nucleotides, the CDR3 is TGTGCCAGCAGCCAGGAGAGTGCAGTTGCCGGGGAGCTGTTTTTT.

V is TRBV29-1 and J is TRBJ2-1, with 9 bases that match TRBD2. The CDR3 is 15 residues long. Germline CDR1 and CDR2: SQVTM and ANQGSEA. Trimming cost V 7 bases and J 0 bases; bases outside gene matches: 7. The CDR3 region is CSGGTSLFSYNEQFF. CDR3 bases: TGCAGCGGGGGGACTAGCCTTTTCTCCTACAATGAGCAGTTCTTC.

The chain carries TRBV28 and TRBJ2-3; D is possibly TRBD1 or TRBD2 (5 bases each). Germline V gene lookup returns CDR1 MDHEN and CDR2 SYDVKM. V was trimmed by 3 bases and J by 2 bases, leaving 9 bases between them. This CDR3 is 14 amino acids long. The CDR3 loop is CASSLGRDTDTQYF. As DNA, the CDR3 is TGTGCCAGCAGTTTGGGACGGGACACAGATACGCAGTATTTT.